The rows below give T cell receptor beta chains drawn from one sample of a study of CD8+CD57+ T cells in acquired aplastic anemia. From the reads, TCRdb called clonotypes with MiXCR, one entry per CDR3 protein. The sample shows fewer than 200,000 distinct CDR3 sequences, under 55% of them seen only once. The sequencing input was sorted CD4+, CD8+, or CD8+CD57+ T cells (not recorded which) from PBMCs. Receptor source: a human donor with aplastic anemia. The CDR3 runs from the conserved cysteine through the conserved F or W. The order of the fields is clone size, D gene, CDR3 length, V gene, J gene, CDR3 protein, CDR3 DNA. A D gene is named only where the DNA matches it firmly. Clone sizes are given selectively: once, few, many, or a class where the clone is expanded.

many	TRBD1	15	TRBV11-2	TRBJ2-3	CASSPWTGNTDTQYF	TGTGCCAGCAGCCCCTGGACAGGGAACACAGATACGCAGTATTTT
-	-	15	TRBV7-2	TRBJ2-7	CASSSLGTKTYEQYF	TGTGCCAGCAGCTCTTTGGGGACGAAGACCTACGAGCAGTACTTC
many	TRBD2	14	TRBV5-4	TRBJ2-5	CASSEGLAQETQYF	TGTGCCAGCAGCGAGGGACTAGCGCAAGAGACCCAGTACTTC
-	-	12	TRBV20-1	TRBJ1-2	CSDVDSFDGYTF	TGCAGTGACGTTGACAGTTTCGATGGCTACACCTTC
-	TRBD2	15	TRBV7-6	TRBJ2-7	CASSILAGEFYEQYF	TGTGCCAGCAGTATACTAGCGGGAGAGTTCTACGAGCAGTACTTC
-	-	14	TRBV19	TRBJ1-1	CASSSLAGDTEAFF	TGTGCCAGTAGTAGCCTGGCGGGGGACACTGAAGCTTTCTTT
many	TRBD2	16	TRBV20-1	TRBJ2-3	CSARGGLAGEGDTQYF	TGCAGTGCTAGAGGAGGACTAGCGGGGGAGGGAGATACGCAGTATTTT
-	-	12	TRBV3-1	TRBJ1-2	CASSPYREGYTF	TGTGCCAGCAGCCCCTACAGGGAAGGCTACACCTTC
many	-	15	TRBV6-1	TRBJ1-3	CASRKGDLSGNTIYF	TGTGCCAGCAGAAAGGGGGACCTCTCTGGAAACACCATATATTTT
-	-	15	TRBV5-1	TRBJ1-6	CASSPRAGLDSPLHF	TGCGCCAGCAGCCCCCGAGCGGGGTTAGATTCACCCCTCCACTTT
-	-	13	TRBV2	TRBJ2-1	CASSRGRDNQQFF	TGTGCCAGCAGTCGGGGACGGGACAATCAGCAGTTCTTC
-	-	13	TRBV6-4	TRBJ2-1	CASSGGEANEQFF	TGTGCCAGCAGTGGAGGGGAAGCCAATGAGCAGTTCTTC
-	-	14	TRBV2	TRBJ2-3	CASVIRGYTDTQYF	TGTGCCAGCGTGATCCGGGGTTACACAGATACGCAGTATTTT
many	TRBD1	15	TRBV10-3	TRBJ2-5	CAISPTGGQEGTQYF	TGTGCCATCAGCCCTACAGGGGGCCAAGAGGGGACCCAGTACTTC
-	-	15	TRBV5-1	TRBJ2-3	CASSIQGFDTDTQYF	TGCGCCAGCAGCATACAGGGTTTTGACACAGATACGCAGTATTTT
-	-	11	TRBV10-3	TRBJ2-7	CAISDRDEQYF	TGTGCCATCAGTGACCGAGACGAGCAGTACTTC
-	-	15	TRBV20-1	TRBJ2-7	CSARVRTGEAYEQYF	TGCAGTGCTAGAGTCCGGACCGGGGAAGCCTACGAGCAGTACTTC
many	-	16	TRBV12-3/TRBV12-4	TRBJ2-7	CASSPLDRKSSYEQYF	TGTGCCAGCAGTCCACTCGACAGGAAGAGCTCCTACGAGCAGTACTTC
-	TRBD2	17	TRBV15	TRBJ2-1	CATSTNLAGGGYNEQFF	TGTGCCACCAGCACAAATCTAGCGGGAGGCGGGTACAATGAGCAGTTCTTC
many	-	14	TRBV6-2/TRBV6-3	TRBJ2-7	CASSRTPGPYEQYF	TGTGCCAGCAGCCGAACTCCGGGGCCCTACGAGCAGTACTTC
-	-	18	TRBV25-1	TRBJ1-4	CASSEYPPRAGINEKLFF	TGTGCCAGCAGTGAATATCCCCCGCGGGCAGGAATTAATGAAAAACTGTTTTTT
many	-	13	TRBV5-4	TRBJ1-1	CASSGTWNTEAFF	TGTGCCAGCAGCGGGACGTGGAACACTGAAGCTTTCTTT
-	-	15	TRBV20-1	TRBJ1-6	CSARETGAYNSPLHF	TGCAGTGCTAGAGAGACAGGTGCTTATAATTCACCCCTCCACTTT
-	-	14	TRBV2	TRBJ2-1	CASSDTPDTNEQFF	TGTGCCAGCAGTGACACACCAGACACCAATGAGCAGTTCTTC
many	TRBD2	13	TRBV25-1	TRBJ2-2	CASSERGAGELFF	TGTGCCAGCAGTGAACGGGGGGCCGGGGAGCTGTTTTTT
many	TRBD1	19	TRBV12-5	TRBJ2-6	CASGSRLTGGAYGANVLTF	TGTGCTAGTGGTTCACGTTTGACAGGGGGCGCATATGGGGCCAACGTCCTGACTTTC
-	-	15	TRBV7-2	TRBJ1-1	CASSHPRLMNTEAFF	TGTGCCAGCAGCCACCCCCGGCTGATGAACACTGAAGCTTTCTTT
-	-	13	TRBV7-8	TRBJ1-1	CARTRGRVTEAFF	TGTGCTAGGACCAGGGGTAGGGTCACTGAAGCTTTCTTT
few	TRBD1	14	TRBV18	TRBJ1-1	CASSPGTGPTEAFF	TGTGCCAGCTCACCCGGGACAGGGCCCACTGAAGCTTTCTTT
many	-	17	TRBV15	TRBJ1-5	CATSAFAQGGSNQPQHF	TGTGCCACCAGCGCTTTCGCACAGGGAGGGAGCAATCAGCCCCAGCATTTT
once	-	12	TRBV5-5	TRBJ2-1	CANSPQYNEQFF	TGTGCCAACAGCCCTCAATACAATGAGCAGTTCTTC
few	-	14	TRBV6-1	TRBJ1-1	CASRVQGGGTEAFF	TGTGCCAGCAGAGTCCAGGGAGGAGGGACTGAAGCTTTCTTT
-	-	15	TRBV9	TRBJ1-2	CASSVGVTMGYGYTF	TGTGCCAGCAGCGTAGGCGTTACCATGGGCTATGGCTACACCTTC
-	TRBD1	15	TRBV11-2	TRBJ1-2	CASTDKGGTEHGYTF	TGTGCCAGCACCGATAAGGGTGGGACAGAGCATGGCTACACCTTC
many	TRBD1	14	TRBV5-1	TRBJ1-2	CASRVGTANYGYTF	TGCGCCAGCAGGGTTGGGACAGCTAACTATGGCTACACCTTC
-	TRBD2	12	TRBV6-1	TRBJ2-5	CASKREAGAQYF	TGTGCCAGCAAGCGGGAGGCCGGGGCCCAGTACTTC
-	-	14	TRBV19	TRBJ2-7	CASSISRSTYEQYF	TGTGCCAGTAGTATTAGCAGATCTACCTACGAGCAGTACTTC
many	-	15	TRBV6-5	TRBJ1-3	CASSSLGEAGNTIYF	TGTGCCAGCAGTTCGCTTGGGGAGGCTGGAAACACCATATATTTT
-	-	14	TRBV19	TRBJ2-5	CASSISAARETQYF	TGTGCCAGTAGTATTAGTGCGGCCCGGGAGACCCAGTACTTC
many	TRBD2	14	TRBV10-3	TRBJ2-1	CATRPTSGHNEQFF	TGTGCCACCCGACCGACTAGCGGGCACAATGAGCAGTTCTTC
-	-	15	TRBV7-2	TRBJ2-1	CASSLAAPGYNEQFF	TGTGCCAGCAGCTTAGCCGCCCCGGGTTACAATGAGCAGTTCTTC
many	TRBD2	12	TRBV7-9	TRBJ2-1	CASRLSRGGQFF	TGTGCCAGCCGCCTTAGCCGGGGGGGCCAGTTCTTC
many	-	14	TRBV20-1	TRBJ1-1	CSARLGASNTEAFF	TGCAGTGCCCGCCTTGGCGCCTCGAACACTGAAGCTTTCTTT
many	-	14	TRBV18	TRBJ2-7	CASSPPYSTYEQYF	TGTGCCAGCTCACCACCCTACTCAACCTACGAGCAGTACTTC
many	TRBD2	15	TRBV5-1	TRBJ2-1	CASSLAPSGGNEQFF	TGCGCCAGCAGCTTGGCCCCTAGCGGGGGCAATGAGCAGTTCTTC
few	TRBD1	13	TRBV28	TRBJ1-1	CASRRQGPTEAFF	TGTGCCAGCAGAAGACAGGGGCCGACTGAAGCTTTCTTT
many	-	16	TRBV4-1	TRBJ2-7	CASSQEPAGRNYEQYF	TGCGCCAGCAGCCAAGAGCCGGCAGGGAGGAACTACGAGCAGTACTTC
many	-	17	TRBV7-9	TRBJ2-1	CASSSIGLAGNPNEQFF	TGTGCCAGCAGCTCAATCGGGCTAGCTGGCAACCCGAATGAGCAGTTCTTC
many	-	16	TRBV13	TRBJ1-3	CASSLEPGRSGNTIYF	TGTGCCAGCAGCTTAGAACCAGGTCGCTCTGGAAACACCATATATTTT
-	TRBD1	18	TRBV5-1	TRBJ2-4	CASSFSPGQEPAKNIQYF	TGCGCCAGCAGCTTTAGTCCAGGACAGGAGCCAGCCAAAAACATTCAGTACTTC
many	TRBD1	15	TRBV12-3/TRBV12-4	TRBJ1-2	CASSFGATGLYGYTF	TGTGCCAGCAGTTTCGGGGCGACAGGGCTCTATGGCTACACCTTC
once	-	14	TRBV15	TRBJ1-1	CATSRSRSNTEAFF	TGTGCCACCAGCAGAAGCAGGTCGAACACTGAAGCTTTCTTT
-	-	13	TRBV18	TRBJ1-1	CASSPSVDRGAFF	TGTGCCAGCTCACCCTCTGTTGACAGAGGAGCTTTCTTT
few	TRBD2	18	TRBV4-1	TRBJ2-4	CASSPGLAGGLAKNIQYF	TGCGCCAGCAGCCCAGGACTAGCGGGGGGACTAGCCAAAAACATTCAGTACTTC
-	-	13	TRBV27	TRBJ2-7	CASCFRGSYEQYF	TGTGCCAGCTGTTTCAGGGGCTCCTACGAGCAGTACTTC